Listed below are T cell receptor beta chains from one sample, sequenced in a study of T-cell memory formation after mild COVID-19. One entry per CDR3 protein, called by TCRdb with MiXCR from the 5' RACE reads. Of under 550,000 distinct CDR3 sequences listed, about 20% are singletons. The sequenced material came from PBMCs or a T cell subset sorted from them (not recorded which). These receptors all come from an adult woman who had mild COVID-19 (a few samples of this study predate the infection). Cell type and time point are not known. CDR3s include the opening cysteine and the closing phenylalanine or tryptophan. The D gene is left open where the match is weak. Some rows mark clone size as missing; the rest say once, few, many or name a class of expanded clone.

clone_size | d_call | j_call | v_call | cdr3_aa | cdr3_nt
. | . | TRBJ2-1 | TRBV27 | CASSFQGIASSEQFF | TGTGCCAGCAGTTTTCAGGGGATCGCCTCAAGTGAGCAGTTCTTC
. | . | TRBJ2-5 | TRBV12-3/TRBV12-4 | CASSTQLAFQETQYF | TGTGCCAGCAGTACCCAACTAGCTTTCCAAGAGACCCAGTACTTC
. | . | TRBJ1-5 | TRBV30 | CAWTGTYSNQPQHF | TGTGCCTGGACAGGGACGTATAGCAATCAGCCCCAGCATTTT
. | . | TRBJ1-3 | TRBV6-6 | CASSSENRPAGNTIYF | TGTGCCAGCAGTTCTGAGAACAGGCCCGCTGGAAACACCATATATTTT
. | TRBD2 | TRBJ2-3 | TRBV12-3/TRBV12-4 | CASSPLLADTDTQYF | TGTGCCAGCAGCCCTTTACTAGCGGACACAGATACGCAGTATTTT
few | . | TRBJ1-4 | TRBV29-1 | CSAKTGTWTNEKLFF | TGCAGCGCTAAAACAGGGACGTGGACTAATGAAAAACTGTTTTTT
. | . | TRBJ1-4 | TRBV15 | CATSRSRDYEKLFF | TGTGCCACCAGCAGGTCTCGGGATTATGAAAAACTGTTTTTT
. | TRBD1 | TRBJ2-4 | TRBV7-7 | CASSLSVPRDRDLAKNIQYF | TGTGCTAGCAGCTTATCAGTTCCCCGGGACAGGGACCTAGCCAAAAACATTCAGTACTTC
. | TRBD2 | TRBJ2-1 | TRBV5-1 | CASSWGGENSNEQFF | TGCGCCAGCAGCTGGGGGGGGGAAAATTCGAATGAGCAGTTCTTC
few | TRBD1 | TRBJ1-2 | TRBV20-1 | CSARARDRGQGYTF | TGCAGTGCTAGAGCCCGGGACAGGGGCCAGGGCTACACCTTC
. | . | TRBJ1-5 | TRBV12-3/TRBV12-4 | CASSLLSGTPNQPQHF | TGTGCCAGCAGTTTACTCAGCGGCACTCCCAATCAGCCCCAGCATTTT
. | TRBD2 | TRBJ2-1 | TRBV11-1 | CASSLGTSGGEQFF | TGTGCCAGCAGCTTAGGGACTAGCGGGGGGGAGCAGTTCTTC
few | . | TRBJ1-2 | TRBV29-1 | CSVEADLDGYTF | TGCAGCGTGGAAGCGGATTTGGATGGCTACACCTTC
. | . | TRBJ2-7 | TRBV6-6 | CASNKQVQPYEQYF | TGTGCCAGCAATAAACAGGTCCAGCCCTACGAGCAGTACTTC
few | . | TRBJ2-5 | TRBV3-1 | CASSQARGLRGRQETQYF | TGTGCCAGCAGCCAAGCTCGTGGGTTGAGGGGCCGCCAAGAGACCCAGTACTTC
. | . | TRBJ1-4 | TRBV12-3/TRBV12-4 | CASSVAGKANEKLFF | TGTGCCAGCAGTGTAGCAGGGAAGGCTAATGAAAAACTGTTTTTT
. | . | TRBJ1-1 | TRBV6-5 | CASSYSGAEEAFF | TGTGCCAGCAGTTACTCCGGCGCAGAAGAAGCTTTCTTT
many | . | TRBJ1-4 | TRBV5-6 | CASSRGRGATNEKLFF | TGTGCCAGCAGCCGAGGGAGGGGAGCAACTAATGAAAAACTGTTTTTT
few | . | TRBJ1-1 | TRBV12-3/TRBV12-4 | CASSLTRTGTEAFF | TGTGCCAGCTCCCTCACCCGAACAGGAACTGAAGCTTTCTTT
. | TRBD1 | TRBJ2-2 | TRBV15 | CATSHRGYRTGELFF | TGTGCCACCAGCCACAGGGGGTATAGAACCGGGGAGCTGTTTTTT
few | TRBD1 | TRBJ2-2 | TRBV7-2 | CASTNRQGYTGELFF | TGTGCCAGCACCAACCGACAGGGGTACACCGGGGAGCTGTTTTTT
. | . | TRBJ1-2 | TRBV18 | CASSLGSSSSYGYTF | TGTGCCAGCTCACTCGGTAGCTCTAGCAGCTATGGCTACACCTTC
once | . | TRBJ2-3 | TRBV12-3/TRBV12-4 | CASSFRGMSTDTQYF | TGTGCCAGCAGTTTCCGGGGAATGAGCACAGATACGCAGTATTTT
few | . | TRBJ1-1 | TRBV20-1 | CSASPGGSEAFF | TGCAGTGCTAGTCCCGGGGGCTCTGAAGCTTTCTTT
few | TRBD1 | TRBJ2-2 | TRBV3-1 | CASSRGDRGTGELFF | TGTGCCAGCAGTCGCGGGGACAGGGGCACCGGGGAGCTGTTTTTT